The rows below give T cell receptor beta chains drawn from one sample of a study of CXCR3 chemokines and chemotherapy response in bladder cancer. From the PCR reads, TCRdb called clonotypes with MiXCR, one entry per CDR3 protein. The data show roughly 1,200 distinct CDR3 sequences, approximately 20% seen once. Sampling was carried out from a patient whose treatment included neoadjuvant chemotherapy. The receptors stem from a human donor with bladder cancer that did not respond to neoadjuvant chemotherapy. CDR3s include the opening cysteine and the closing phenylalanine or tryptophan. A D gene is named only where the DNA matches it firmly. The listing skips clone size in some rows; elsewhere it reads once, few, many or a size class.

TRBJ1-4	TRBD1	few	TRBV5-1	TGCGCCAGCAGAGACCAGGGGGCAACTAATGAAAAACTGTTTTTT	CASRDQGATNEKLFF
TRBJ2-3	TRBD1	medium-sized	TRBV6-5	TGTGCCAGCAGTTACTCGATTGGCACAGGGGACCCAGATACGCAGTATTTT	CASSYSIGTGDPDTQYF
TRBJ2-5	NA	medium-sized	TRBV10-3	TGTGCCACCGAAGGGGACGGATCAACTCTCCAAGAGACCCAGTACTTC	CATEGDGSTLQETQYF
TRBJ2-1	TRBD1	medium-sized	TRBV9	TGTGCCAGCAGCGTAGTGGGACAGGGGGTAAATGAGCAGTTCTTC	CASSVVGQGVNEQFF
TRBJ1-1	NA	NA	TRBV27	TGTGCCAGCAGTTTAGCGGGGGCCTTCTACGACACTGAAGCTTTCTTT	CASSLAGAFYDTEAFF
TRBJ1-5	NA	NA	TRBV10-1	TGCGCCAGCAGTGAGACGGGGGAAAAGCCCCAGCATTTT	CASSETGEKPQHF
TRBJ1-2	NA	few	TRBV14	TGTGCCAGCAGTATAGACGCTACCTATGGCTACACCTTC	CASSIDATYGYTF
TRBJ1-4	TRBD1	many	TRBV4-1	TGCGCCAGCAGCCAACGGGACAGGGTTCCTAATGAAAAACTGTTTTTT	CASSQRDRVPNEKLFF
TRBJ2-3	TRBD2	NA	TRBV15	TGTGCCACCAGCAGTGGACTAGCGGGGTCCACAGATACGCAGTATTTT	CATSSGLAGSTDTQYF
TRBJ1-3	TRBD1	medium-sized	TRBV19	TGTGCCAGTAGTCTCAGAAACCCGGGACAGGGGCCTTCTATATATTTT	CASSLRNPGQGPSIYF
TRBJ2-3	TRBD2	many	TRBV7-9	TGTGCCAGCAGCTTCGCGGGAGAAGATACGCAGTATTTT	CASSFAGEDTQYF
TRBJ2-2	TRBD2	large	TRBV7-2	TGTGCCAGCAGCTTATCGGGACTAGCTTTTTCGTACGGGGAGCTGTTTTTT	CASSLSGLAFSYGELFF
TRBJ2-3	TRBD2	many	TRBV9	TGTGCCAGCTCCCGGACTAGCGGGGACACAGATACGCAGTATTTT	CASSRTSGDTDTQYF
TRBJ2-1	NA	NA	TRBV24-1	TGTGCCACCAGTGAGTCAGGAGTTGGTAATGAGCAGTTCTTC	CATSESGVGNEQFF
TRBJ1-2	TRBD1	large	TRBV6-5	TGTGCCAGCAGTTACTCGTCGACAGGGGGTCTCTATGGCTACACCTTC	CASSYSSTGGLYGYTF
TRBJ1-6	NA	NA	TRBV7-3	TGTGCCAGCAGCTTAACCCCGGGGAGCGGAAATTCACCCCTCCACTTT	CASSLTPGSGNSPLHF
TRBJ1-2	NA	few	TRBV2	TGTGCCAGCGGTCAGGGTAGAGTCGATGGCTACACCTTC	CASGQGRVDGYTF
TRBJ2-1	NA	NA	TRBV19	TGTGCCAGTAGTATAGCGTCTAGCGGGACAGGCGATGAGCAGTTCTTC	CASSIASSGTGDEQFF
TRBJ1-1	NA	medium-sized	TRBV5-4	TGTGCCAGCAGCTTGGGTCTACAGGAGGAAGCTTTCTTT	CASSLGLQEEAFF
TRBJ1-6	NA	medium-sized	TRBV7-3	TGTGCCAGCAGCTTCAATGGTCTTTCACCCCTCCACTTT	CASSFNGLSPLHF
TRBJ2-1	NA	large	TRBV19	TGTGCCAGTAGTAGAGGGAATGAGCAGTTCTTC	CASSRGNEQFF
TRBJ2-7	NA	many	TRBV20-1	TGCAGTGCCGTCGGGGACCTGAGGAACGAGCAGTACTTC	CSAVGDLRNEQYF
TRBJ1-3	TRBD1	NA	TRBV2	TGTGCCAGCAGGGAGGACAGGGGCTCTGGAAACACCATATATTTT	CASREDRGSGNTIYF